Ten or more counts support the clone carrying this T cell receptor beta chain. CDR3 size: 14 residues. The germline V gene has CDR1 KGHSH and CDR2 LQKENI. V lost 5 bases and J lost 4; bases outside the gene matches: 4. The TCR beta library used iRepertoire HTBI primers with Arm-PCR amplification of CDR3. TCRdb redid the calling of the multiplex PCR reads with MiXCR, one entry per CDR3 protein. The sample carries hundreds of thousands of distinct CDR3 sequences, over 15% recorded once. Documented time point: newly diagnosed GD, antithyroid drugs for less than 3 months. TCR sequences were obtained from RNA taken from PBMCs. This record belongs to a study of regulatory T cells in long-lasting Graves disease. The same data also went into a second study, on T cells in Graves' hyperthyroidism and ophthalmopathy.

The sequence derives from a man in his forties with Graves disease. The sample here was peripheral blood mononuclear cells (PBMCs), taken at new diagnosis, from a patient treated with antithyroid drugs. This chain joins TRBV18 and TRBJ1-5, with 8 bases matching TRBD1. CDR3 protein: CASSGQGANQPQHF. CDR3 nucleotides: TGTGCCAGCTCAGGGCAGGGGGCAAATCAGCCCCAGCATTTT.